This is a list of T cell receptor beta chains from one sample in a study of blood T cell repertoires in COVID-19. Repertoires were generated with immunoSEQ multiplex PCR, while TCRdb's copy carries only in-frame clones and drops some. The table records around 22,000 clones, 75% to 90% of them present only once. Specimen: peripheral blood. These receptors all stem from a human donor with active COVID-19. The donor label of this sample is uncertain. The CDR3 runs from the conserved cysteine through the conserved F or W. The D gene is left open where the match is weak. Rows may omit the clone size; those that give it use once, few, many or a size class.

v_call	clone_size	d_call	j_call	cdr3_nt	cdr3_aa
TRBV30	-	-	TRBJ2-1	TGTGCCTGGAGTGTACTTGGCGGTGAGCAGTTCTTC	CAWSVLGGEQFF
TRBV7-3	-	-	TRBJ2-2	TGTGCCAGCAGCCCCTGGACAGCCCTAAACACCGGGGAGCTGTTTTTT	CASSPWTALNTGELFF
TRBV9	-	TRBD1	TRBJ2-7	TGTGCCAGCAGCGTCGGGACAGCCTCCTACGAGCAGTACTTC	CASSVGTASYEQYF
TRBV5-1	-	TRBD2	TRBJ2-5	TGCGCCAGCAGCTTGGAGGTTTTTAGCGGGGGGGATCAAGAGACCCAGTACTTC	CASSLEVFSGGDQETQYF
TRBV2	few	-	TRBJ2-2	TGTGCCAGCGTAAGGGGCCGGGGGTCCGGGGAGCTGTTTTTT	CASVRGRGSGELFF
TRBV7-8	-	-	TRBJ2-5	TGTGCCAGCTTCCCTTCATGGTCCAGGGTGGAAGAGACCCAGTACTTC	CASFPSWSRVEETQYF
TRBV5-6	-	-	TRBJ2-5	TGTGCCAGCAGCCCCGGCGGGGCGAGGTCGACCCAGTACTTC	CASSPGGARSTQYF
TRBV11-2	-	TRBD1	TRBJ1-2	TGTGCCAGCAGCTTAACCCCACAGGGGGCCGTCTATGGCTACACCTTC	CASSLTPQGAVYGYTF
TRBV19	-	TRBD2	TRBJ2-1	TGTGCCAGTAGTATAGATTTAGCGGGAGGGCTCAATGAGCAGTTCTTC	CASSIDLAGGLNEQFF
TRBV6-6	-	-	TRBJ2-7	TGTGCCAGCAGCCCCCTACTCTACGAGCAGTACTTC	CASSPLLYEQYF
TRBV7-2	-	-	TRBJ2-2	TGTGCCAGCAGACAAGTCCTGACCGGGGAGCTGTTTTTT	CASRQVLTGELFF
TRBV7-3	-	-	TRBJ2-7	TGTGCCAGCAGCTCAAATGGAGGGGAGCAGTACTTC	CASSSNGGEQYF
TRBV12-3/TRBV12-4	-	TRBD1	TRBJ2-5	TGTGCCAGCACCGGACAGGCGACGGGGACCCAGTACTTC	CASTGQATGTQYF
TRBV10-3	-	TRBD2	TRBJ2-5	TGTGCCATCAGTGATGGGACTAGCGCGATAGTCCAAGAGACCCAGTACTTC	CAISDGTSAIVQETQYF
TRBV24-1	-	-	TRBJ1-1	TGTGCCACCAGTGTACCTAATCCGGGAGCCGGGTTTGCTTTCTTT	CATSVPNPGAGFAFF
TRBV10-3	-	-	TRBJ2-7	TGTGCCATCAGTGACCATTTACAGGGTATCGAGCAGTACTTC	CAISDHLQGIEQYF
TRBV5-6	-	-	TRBJ1-1	TGTGCCAGCAGCCTGACCGGGATCGGGACTGAAGCTTTCTTT	CASSLTGIGTEAFF
TRBV7-6	-	-	TRBJ2-3	TGTGCCAGCAGCTCCCTCAGGCCCCCGGAAGATACGCAGTATTTT	CASSSLRPPEDTQYF
TRBV7-9	-	-	TRBJ2-3	TGTGCCAGCAGCCAGGCGGGCGCCGATACGCAGTATTTT	CASSQAGADTQYF
TRBV19	-	TRBD1	TRBJ1-2	TGTGCCAGTAGTATAGCAACCGGGACAGACTATGGCTACACCTTC	CASSIATGTDYGYTF
TRBV7-9	-	-	TRBJ2-3	TGTGCCAGCAGCTTCTCGGGGGCGCAGTATTTT	CASSFSGAQYF
TRBV19	-	TRBD1	TRBJ1-5	TGTGCCAGTAGTAACCTACCGGGACAGGGGTTCGTAAGGCCCCAGCATTTT	CASSNLPGQGFVRPQHF
TRBV7-2	-	TRBD2	TRBJ2-7	TGTGCCAGCAGCTTACAGGCGGGGGGGCTCTACGAGCAGTACTTC	CASSLQAGGLYEQYF
TRBV7-2	-	-	TRBJ1-4	TGTGCCAGCAGCTTAGGATCCCGGTGGAGGGGAGCAACTAATGAAAAACTGTTTTTT	CASSLGSRWRGATNEKLFF
TRBV25-1	-	-	TRBJ2-7	TGTGCCAGCAGTGTAACAGGTTCCTTTAGCTCCTACGAGCAGTACTTC	CASSVTGSFSSYEQYF
TRBV11-3	-	-	TRBJ2-7	TGTGCCAGCAGCTTACAGAGGGTACCGCGGGAGCAGTACTTC	CASSLQRVPREQYF
TRBV18	-	TRBD2	TRBJ2-1	TGTGCCAGCTCACCAGGGACTAACTCCTACAATGAGCAGTTCTTC	CASSPGTNSYNEQFF
TRBV19	-	-	TRBJ1-2	TGTGCCAGTACCCCCGCAGGGGTCAATCGAGAGAACTATGGCTACACCTTC	CASTPAGVNRENYGYTF
TRBV7-7	-	TRBD2	TRBJ2-5	TGTGCTAGCAGCTTAGGCCGCGGGGGGGCCGAGACCCAGTACTTC	CASSLGRGGAETQYF
TRBV6-5	-	-	TRBJ1-6	TGTGCCACCGCAGGGGATCCCTATAATTCACCCCTCCACTTT	CATAGDPYNSPLHF
TRBV6-2/TRBV6-3	-	TRBD2	TRBJ2-3	TGTGCCAGCAGTTACCTGGGACTAGCGGGAGTGGATACGCAGTATTTT	CASSYLGLAGVDTQYF
TRBV25-1	-	TRBD2	TRBJ2-1	TGTGCCAGCAGTCCGCACGGACTAGCGGGATTCAGGAATGAGCAGTTCTTC	CASSPHGLAGFRNEQFF
TRBV9	-	-	TRBJ2-5	TGTGCCAGCAGCGTAGGTACAACACAAGAGACCCAGTACTTC	CASSVGTTQETQYF